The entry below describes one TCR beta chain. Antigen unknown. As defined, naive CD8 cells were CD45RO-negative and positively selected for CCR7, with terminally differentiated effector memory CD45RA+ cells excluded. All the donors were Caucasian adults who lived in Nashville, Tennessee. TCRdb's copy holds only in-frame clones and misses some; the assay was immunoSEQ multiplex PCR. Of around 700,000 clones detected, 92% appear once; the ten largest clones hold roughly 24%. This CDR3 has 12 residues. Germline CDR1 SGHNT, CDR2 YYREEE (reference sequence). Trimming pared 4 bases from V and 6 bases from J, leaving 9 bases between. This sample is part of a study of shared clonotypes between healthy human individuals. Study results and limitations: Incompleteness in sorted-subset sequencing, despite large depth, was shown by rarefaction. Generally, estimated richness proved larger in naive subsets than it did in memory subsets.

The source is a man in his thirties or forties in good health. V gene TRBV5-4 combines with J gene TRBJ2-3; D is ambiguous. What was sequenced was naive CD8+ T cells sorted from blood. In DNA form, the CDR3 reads TGTGCCAGCAGCCCCGGTACGGATACGCAGTATTTT. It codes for CASSPGTDTQYF.